Described below is a single T cell receptor (beta chain) sequence and its context. This clone's antigen is unknown. No much larger clone is present one base from it, and per-base qualities are unavailable. The germline V gene encodes CDR1 LGHDT and CDR2 YNNKEL (reference sequence). The CDR3 runs 15 residues from the cysteine to the phenylalanine. Just CDR3 DNA is preserved here, 45 bases in frame from base 1. Trimming removed 5 bases from V and 9 bases from J; the gene matches leave 9 bases unexplained. Peripheral blood CD8+ and CD4+ T cells from healthy donors, Susac syndrome patients and multiple sclerosis patients were profiled by high-throughput TCR beta sequencing. The healthy donors served as controls matched for age and sex. Bulk CD8+ and CD4+ T cells were purified by magnetic negative isolation, whereas CD8+ TEMRA cells were enriched by FACS. Blood was drawn into EDTA tubes, processed within 24 hours, and PBMCs were isolated by density gradient centrifugation. PBMCs destined for TCR sequencing were cryopreserved in liquid nitrogen and later thawed in a 37 °C water bath. A purity of at least 90% was achieved for sorted or isolated CD4+, CD8+ and CD8+ TEMRA cells.

RNA was extracted with the RNeasy kit and about 0.5 to 1 ug was reverse transcribed using random hexamers. The immunoSEQ multiplex PCR assay, which covers 54 Vbeta and 13 Jbeta segments, was used to amplify TCR beta CDR3 regions. PCR amplification bias was corrected by using a synthetic template baseline for primer optimization and computational correction. Per the original workflow: Reads were annotated to V, D and J genes according to IMGT and were analyzed with immunoSEQ Analyzer, with only productive sequences retained. Clonality was calculated as one minus the Shannon entropy normalized by log2 of the number of productive unique sequences. For each patient and control, public and private clones were evaluated among the 100 most prevalent clones. A clone was defined as Susac-specific if it was absent from the healthy and MS cohorts, from 1052 published viral clones and from other ImmuneACCESS disease sequences. TCRdb applied fastp at Q25 and MiXCR to the public reads, then kept only in-frame beta chains. Entries that share a CDR3 protein sequence are merged under the most common genes and DNA. The V and J calls shown here were made by TCRdb, not taken from the authors' results. The sample data list under 200,000 distinct CDR3 sequences, and 90% to 95% of these were observed just once. The leading ten clones occupy less than 0.11% of the sample.

This record belongs to a study of CD8 T cells in Susac syndrome (dated by TCRdb to between 2018 and 2020). With respect to the entire study: Whether CD8+ T cell activation and differentiation in Susac syndrome was antigen driven was tested using repertoire sequencing. General study outcomes and caveats: The number of individuals in the TCR sequencing and HLA analysis was acknowledged as relatively small.

The rearranged chain carries TRBV3-1 and TRBJ1-6, with TRBD1 matching 8 junction bases. The specimen was CD4+ T cells from PBMCs. This TCR was sampled from a human donor in good health. DNA sequence: TGTGCCAGCAGCTCCGGGACAGGAGGTACTTCACCCCTCCACTTT. It specifies CASSSGTGGTSPLHF.